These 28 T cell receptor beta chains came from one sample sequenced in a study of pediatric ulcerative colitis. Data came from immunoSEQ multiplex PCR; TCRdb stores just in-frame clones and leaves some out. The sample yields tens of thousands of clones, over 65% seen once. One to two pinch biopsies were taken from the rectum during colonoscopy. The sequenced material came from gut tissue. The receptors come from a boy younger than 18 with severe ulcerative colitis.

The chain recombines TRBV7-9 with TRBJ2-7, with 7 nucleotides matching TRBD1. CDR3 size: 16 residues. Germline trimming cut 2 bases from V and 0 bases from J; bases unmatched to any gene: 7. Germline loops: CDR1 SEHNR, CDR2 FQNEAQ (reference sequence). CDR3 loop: CASSLIGTESSYEQYF. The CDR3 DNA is TGTGCCAGCAGCTTAATCGGGACAGAAAGCTCCTACGAGCAGTACTTC.

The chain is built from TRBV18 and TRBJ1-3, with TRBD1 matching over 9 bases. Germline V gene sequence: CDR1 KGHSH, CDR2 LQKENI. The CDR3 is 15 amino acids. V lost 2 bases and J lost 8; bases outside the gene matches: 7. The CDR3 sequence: CASSPAGQGLDTIYF. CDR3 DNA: TGTGCCAGCTCACCAGCGGGACAGGGTCTAGACACCATATATTTT. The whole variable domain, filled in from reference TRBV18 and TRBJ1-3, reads NAGVMQNPRHLVRRRGQEARLRCSPMKGHSHVYWYRQLPEEGLKFMVYLQKENIIDESGMPKERFSAEFPKEGPSILRIQQVVRGDSAAYFCASSPAGQGLDTIYFGEGSWLTVV.

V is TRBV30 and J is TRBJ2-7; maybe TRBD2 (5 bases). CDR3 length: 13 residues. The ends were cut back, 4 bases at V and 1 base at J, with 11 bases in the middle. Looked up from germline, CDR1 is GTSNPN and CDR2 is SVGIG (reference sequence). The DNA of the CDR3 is TGTGCCTGGAATGGAGGACTTTCCTACGAGCAGTACTTC. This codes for CAWNGGLSYEQYF.

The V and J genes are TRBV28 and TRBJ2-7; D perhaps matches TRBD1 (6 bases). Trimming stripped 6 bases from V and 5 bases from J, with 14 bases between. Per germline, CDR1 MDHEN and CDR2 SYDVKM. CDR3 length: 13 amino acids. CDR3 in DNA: TGTGCCAGCAGGCAGGGGTTTAGTGACGAGCAGTACTTC. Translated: CASRQGFSDEQYF.

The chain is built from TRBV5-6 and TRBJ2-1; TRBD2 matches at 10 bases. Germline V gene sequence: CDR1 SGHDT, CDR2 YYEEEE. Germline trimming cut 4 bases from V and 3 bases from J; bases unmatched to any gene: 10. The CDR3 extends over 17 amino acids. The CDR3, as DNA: TGTGCCAGCAGCGCTGGTCGTAGCGGGAGGTACTACAATGAGCAGTTCTTC. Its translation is CASSAGRSGRYYNEQFF.

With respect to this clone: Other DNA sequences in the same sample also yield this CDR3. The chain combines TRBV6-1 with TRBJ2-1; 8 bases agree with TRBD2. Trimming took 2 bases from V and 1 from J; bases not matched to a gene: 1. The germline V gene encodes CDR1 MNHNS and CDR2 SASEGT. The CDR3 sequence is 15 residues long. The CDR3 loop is CASSELAGSYNEQFF. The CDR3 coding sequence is TGTGCCAGCAGTGAATTAGCGGGGTCCTACAATGAGCAGTTCTTC.

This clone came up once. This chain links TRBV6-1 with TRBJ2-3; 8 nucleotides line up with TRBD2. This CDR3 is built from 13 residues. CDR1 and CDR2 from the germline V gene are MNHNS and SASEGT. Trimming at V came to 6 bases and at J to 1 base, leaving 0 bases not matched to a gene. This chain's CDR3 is CASRAGGTDTQYF. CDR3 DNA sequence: TGTGCCAGCAGAGCGGGGGGCACAGATACGCAGTATTTT.

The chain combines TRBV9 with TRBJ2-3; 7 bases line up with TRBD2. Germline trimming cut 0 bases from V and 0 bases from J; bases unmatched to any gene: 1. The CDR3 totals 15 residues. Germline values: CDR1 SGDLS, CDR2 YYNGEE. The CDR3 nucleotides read TGTGCCAGCAGCGTAGGCGGGAGAAGCACAGATACGCAGTATTTT. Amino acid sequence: CASSVGGRSTDTQYF.

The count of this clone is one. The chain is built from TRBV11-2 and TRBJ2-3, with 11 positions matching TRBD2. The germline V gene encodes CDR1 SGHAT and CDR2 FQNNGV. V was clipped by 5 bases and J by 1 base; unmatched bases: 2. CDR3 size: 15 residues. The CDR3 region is CASSTTSGGTDTQYF. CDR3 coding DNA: TGTGCCAGCAGCACGACTAGCGGGGGCACAGATACGCAGTATTTT.

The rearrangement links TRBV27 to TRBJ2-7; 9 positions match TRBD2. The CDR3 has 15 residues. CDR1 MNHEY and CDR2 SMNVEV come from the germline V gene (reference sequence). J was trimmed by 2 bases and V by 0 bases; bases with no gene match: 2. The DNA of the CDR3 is TGTGCCAGCAGTTTATCTGCGGGAGGGACCTACGAGCAGTACTTC. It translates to CASSLSAGGTYEQYF.

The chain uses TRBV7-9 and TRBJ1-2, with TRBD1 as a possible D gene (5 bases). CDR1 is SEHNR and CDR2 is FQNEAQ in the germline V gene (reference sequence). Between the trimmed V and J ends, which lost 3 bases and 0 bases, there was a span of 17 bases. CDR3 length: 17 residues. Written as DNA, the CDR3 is TGTGCCAGCAGCTTGACGACAGCGATGGCCGCTAACTATGGCTACACCTTC. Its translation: CASSLTTAMAANYGYTF.

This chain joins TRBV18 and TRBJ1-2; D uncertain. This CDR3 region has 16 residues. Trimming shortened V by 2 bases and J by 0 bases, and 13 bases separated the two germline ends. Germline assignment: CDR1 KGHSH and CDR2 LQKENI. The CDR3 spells CASSPFGSSSNYGYTF. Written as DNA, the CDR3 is TGTGCCAGCTCACCATTCGGTTCGTCATCTAACTATGGCTACACCTTC.

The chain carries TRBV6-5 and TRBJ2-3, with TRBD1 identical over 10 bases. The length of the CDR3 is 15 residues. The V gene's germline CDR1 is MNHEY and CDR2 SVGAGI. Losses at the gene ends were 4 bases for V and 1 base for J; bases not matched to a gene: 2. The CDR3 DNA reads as TGTGCCAGCAGTTCCGGGACAGGGGGCACAGATACGCAGTATTTT. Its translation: CASSSGTGGTDTQYF.

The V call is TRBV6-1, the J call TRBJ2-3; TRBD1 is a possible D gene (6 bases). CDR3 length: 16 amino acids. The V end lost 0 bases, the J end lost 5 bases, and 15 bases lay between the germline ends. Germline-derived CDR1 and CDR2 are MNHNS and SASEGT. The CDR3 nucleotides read TGTGCCAGCAGTGAAGCGCCGACAGGTTTTCAAGATACGCAGTATTTT. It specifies CASSEAPTGFQDTQYF.

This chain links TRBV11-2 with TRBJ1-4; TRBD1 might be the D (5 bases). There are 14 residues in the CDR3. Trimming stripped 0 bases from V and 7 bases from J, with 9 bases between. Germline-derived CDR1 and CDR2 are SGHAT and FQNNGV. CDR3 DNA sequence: TGTGCCAGCAGCTTAGACAGGGCCTCTGAAAAACTGTTTTTT. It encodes CASSLDRASEKLFF.

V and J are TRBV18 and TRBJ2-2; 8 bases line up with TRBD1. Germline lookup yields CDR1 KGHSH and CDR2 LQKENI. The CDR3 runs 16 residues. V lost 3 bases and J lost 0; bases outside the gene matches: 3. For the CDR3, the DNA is TGTGCCAGCTCACCCAGACAGGGGTCGAACACCGGGGAGCTGTTTTTT. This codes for CASSPRQGSNTGELFF.

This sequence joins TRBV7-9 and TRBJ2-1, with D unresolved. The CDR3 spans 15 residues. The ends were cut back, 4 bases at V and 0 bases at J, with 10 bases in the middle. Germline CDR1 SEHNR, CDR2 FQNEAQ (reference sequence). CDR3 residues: CASSSMGGSYNEQFF. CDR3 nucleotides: TGTGCCAGCAGCTCTATGGGTGGCTCCTACAATGAGCAGTTCTTC.

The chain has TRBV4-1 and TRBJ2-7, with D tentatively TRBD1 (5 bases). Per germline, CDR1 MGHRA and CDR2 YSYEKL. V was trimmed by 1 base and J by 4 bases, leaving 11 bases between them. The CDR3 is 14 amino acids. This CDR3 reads CASSQGEGAYEQYF. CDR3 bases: TGCGCCAGCAGCCAAGGGGAAGGGGCTTACGAGCAGTACTTC.

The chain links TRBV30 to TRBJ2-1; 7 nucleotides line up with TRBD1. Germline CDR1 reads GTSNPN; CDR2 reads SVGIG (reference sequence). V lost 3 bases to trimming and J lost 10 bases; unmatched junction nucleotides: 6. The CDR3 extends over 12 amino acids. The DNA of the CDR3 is TGTGCCTGGAGCAGGGGGTTCCTCGAGCAGTTCTTC. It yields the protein CAWSRGFLEQFF.

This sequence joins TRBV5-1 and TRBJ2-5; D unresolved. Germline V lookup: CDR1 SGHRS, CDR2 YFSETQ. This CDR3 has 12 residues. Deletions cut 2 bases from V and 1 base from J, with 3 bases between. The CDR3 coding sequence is TGCGCCAGCAGCTTACCCCAAGAGACCCAGTACTTC. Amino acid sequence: CASSLPQETQYF.

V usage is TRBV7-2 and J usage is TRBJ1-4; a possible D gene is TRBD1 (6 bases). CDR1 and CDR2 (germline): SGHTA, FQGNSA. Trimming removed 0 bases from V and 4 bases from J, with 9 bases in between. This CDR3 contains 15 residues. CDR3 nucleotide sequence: TGTGCCAGCAGCTTAGCTCGGACAGTTAATGAAAAACTGTTTTTT. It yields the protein CASSLARTVNEKLFF.

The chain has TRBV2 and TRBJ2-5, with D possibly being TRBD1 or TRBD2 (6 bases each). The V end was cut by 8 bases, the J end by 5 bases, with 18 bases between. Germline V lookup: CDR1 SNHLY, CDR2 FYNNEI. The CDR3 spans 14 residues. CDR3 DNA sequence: TGTGCCAGCGGCCGGGACACGGGAGTGGAGACCCAGTACTTC. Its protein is CASGRDTGVETQYF.

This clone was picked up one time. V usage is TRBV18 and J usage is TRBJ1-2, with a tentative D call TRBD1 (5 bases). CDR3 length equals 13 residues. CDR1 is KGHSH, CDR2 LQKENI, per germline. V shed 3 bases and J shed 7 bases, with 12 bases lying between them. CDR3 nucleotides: TGTGCCAGCTCACCCCGGGACGACGGTGGCTACACCTTC. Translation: CASSPRDDGGYTF.

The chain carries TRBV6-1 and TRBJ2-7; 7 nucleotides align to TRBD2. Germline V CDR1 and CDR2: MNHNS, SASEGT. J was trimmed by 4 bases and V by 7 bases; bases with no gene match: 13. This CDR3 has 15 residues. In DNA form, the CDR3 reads TGTGCCAGCAATCCGGACTGGAGCGGGATATACGAGCAGTACTTC. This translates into CASNPDWSGIYEQYF.

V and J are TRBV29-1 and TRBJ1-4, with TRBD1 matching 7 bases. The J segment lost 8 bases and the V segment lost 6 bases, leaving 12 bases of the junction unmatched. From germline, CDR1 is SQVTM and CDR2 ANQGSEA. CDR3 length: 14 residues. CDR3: CSVVDRDRREKLFF. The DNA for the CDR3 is TGCAGCGTGGTAGACAGGGATAGGAGGGAAAAACTGTTTTTT. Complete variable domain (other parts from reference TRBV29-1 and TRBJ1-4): SAVISQKPSRDICQRGTSLTIQCQVDSQVTMMFWYRQQPGQSLTLIATANQGSEATYESGFVIDKFPISRPNLTFSTLTVSNMSPEDSSIYLCSVVDRDRREKLFFGSGTQLSVL.

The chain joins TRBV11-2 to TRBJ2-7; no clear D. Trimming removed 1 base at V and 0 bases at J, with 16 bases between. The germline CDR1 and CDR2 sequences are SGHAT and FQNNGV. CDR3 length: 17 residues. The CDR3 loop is CASSLVWSTKYSYEQYF. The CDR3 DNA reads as TGTGCCAGCAGCTTAGTCTGGTCCACAAAGTACTCCTACGAGCAGTACTTC.

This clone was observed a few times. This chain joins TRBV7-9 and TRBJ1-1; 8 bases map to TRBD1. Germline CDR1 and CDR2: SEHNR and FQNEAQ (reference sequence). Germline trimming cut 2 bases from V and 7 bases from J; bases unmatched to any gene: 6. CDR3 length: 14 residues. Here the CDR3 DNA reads TGTGCCAGCAGCTTAACGACAGGGGTTGGTGAAGCTTTCTTT. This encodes CASSLTTGVGEAFF.

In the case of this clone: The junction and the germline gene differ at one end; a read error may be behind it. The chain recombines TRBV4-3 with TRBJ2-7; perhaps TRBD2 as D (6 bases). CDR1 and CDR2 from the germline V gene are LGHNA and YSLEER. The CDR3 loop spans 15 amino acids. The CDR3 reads CASSQDRGGGSGYSF. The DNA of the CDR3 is TGCGCCAGCAGCCAAGATAGGGGCGGCGGTAGCGGATACTCCTTC.